The clone carrying this T cell receptor beta chain was recorded at least ten times. Its antigen is still unknown. This record comes from a study of identical twins. The study, taken as a whole, reports: Diverse VJ usage suggested most zero-insertion clonotypes were not invariant T cells. Within beta out-of-frame sequences, the excess sharing observed between twins was weaker. Cord blood beta clonotypes that were abundant carried fewer insertions, and memory repertoires showed no such trend.

The authors used template switching to add a universal primer site and gave cDNA unique molecular identifiers. TCRdb recomputed calls from the 5' RACE reads with MiXCR, one row per CDR3 protein. Seen here are some 900,000 distinct CDR3 sequences, 9% to 15% observed once, and the top ten hold 1.5% to 2%. Germline CDR1 is MNHNS and CDR2 is SASEGT. V shed 8 bases, J shed 6 bases, and the junction held 9 bases outside the gene matches. The length of the CDR3 is 14 residues. The same sample was also studied in work on yellow fever vaccine responses in identical twins.

The receptor's source is a woman younger than 35 in good health. The sequenced sample was PBMCs. The rearrangement uses TRBV6-1 and TRBJ2-2; 7 nucleotides align to TRBD2. CDR3 amino acids: CASDGEGVPGELFF. The CDR3 nucleotides read TGTGCCAGCGACGGGGAGGGAGTCCCCGGGGAGCTGTTTTTT.